The subject of this entry is one T cell receptor (beta chain). The antigen is not known. These data originate in a study of early T cells in non-severe SARS-CoV-2 infection. Study context: Investigators sequenced bulk RNA drawn from unsorted whole blood, and chains remained unpaired. Study-level findings and limits: VDJdb matching skewed toward anti-spike CD8 responses, missing private and CD4 specificities.

Researchers attached unique molecular identifiers to individual cDNA molecules. Each CDR3 protein is one row after TCRdb ran MiXCR on the 5' RACE reads. This table has some 35,000 distinct CDR3 sequences, 6% to 7.5% appearing once. CDR1 LGHNA and CDR2 YSLEER come from the germline V gene. The V and J ends lost 0 bases and 9 bases respectively, with 10 bases between them. The CDR3 is made up of 13 amino acids. This specimen was whole blood, taken at baseline. This receptor was taken from an adult who was a healthcare worker with PCR-confirmed SARS-CoV-2 infection or an uninfected control (not recorded which). The chain carries TRBV4-3 and TRBJ2-3; D gene unclear. The CDR3 reads CASSQEKYGTQYF. CDR3 bases: TGCGCCAGCAGCCAAGAAAAGTATGGGACGCAGTATTTT.